What follows is one TCR beta chain and its context. J gave up 5 bases and V 0 bases, and 5 bases lay outside the gene matches. Germline V gene data show CDR1 as SGHNT and CDR2 as YYREEE (reference sequence). The CDR3 has 15 amino acids. Generated by immunoSEQ multiplex PCR, the TCRdb table keeps only in-frame clones and is missing some. The profile shows about 42,000 clones, approximately 87% of them singletons. These data originate in a study of control samples from healthy donors and cancer patients. The sequence came from a man aged 55 to 70 in good health. This rearrangement joins TRBV5-4 to TRBJ2-1; 7 bases agree with TRBD1. The sequenced sample consisted of blood. The CDR3 sequence: CASSLGPGGNNEQFF. The CDR3 coding sequence is TGTGCCAGCAGCTTGGGTCCAGGGGGAAACAATGAGCAGTTCTTC.